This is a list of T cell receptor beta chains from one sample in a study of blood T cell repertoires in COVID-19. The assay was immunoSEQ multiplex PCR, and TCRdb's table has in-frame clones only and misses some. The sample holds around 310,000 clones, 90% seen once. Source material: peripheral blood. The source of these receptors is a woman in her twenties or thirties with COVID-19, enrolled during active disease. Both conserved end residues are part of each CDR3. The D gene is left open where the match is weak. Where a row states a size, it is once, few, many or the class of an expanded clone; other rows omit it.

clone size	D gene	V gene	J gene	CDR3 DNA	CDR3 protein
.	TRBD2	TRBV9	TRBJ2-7	TGTGCCAGCAGCGTAGGTAGCGGGAGGGCCTACGAGCAGTACTTC	CASSVGSGRAYEQYF
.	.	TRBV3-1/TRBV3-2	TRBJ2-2	TGTGCCAGCAGTTCGGGAGCAGGCACCGGGGAGCTGTTTTTT	CASSSGAGTGELFF
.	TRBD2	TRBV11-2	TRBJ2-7	TGTGCCAGCAGCTTAGATAGGTCTAGCGGGAGCTACGAGCAGTACTTC	CASSLDRSSGSYEQYF
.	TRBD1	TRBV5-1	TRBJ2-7	TGCGCCAGCAGCTTGAGTGACAGGGGCGACGAGCAGTACTTC	CASSLSDRGDEQYF
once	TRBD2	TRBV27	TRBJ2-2	TGTGCCAGCCGACTAGCGGGAGAGGGCACCGGGGAGCTGTTTTTT	CASRLAGEGTGELFF
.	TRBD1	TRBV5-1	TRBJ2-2	TGCGCCAGCAGCTCGGGACAGGGGACTACCGGGGAGCTGTTTTTT	CASSSGQGTTGELFF
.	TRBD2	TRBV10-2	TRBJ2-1	TGCGCCAGCAGTGAAGGGACTAGGCTGGATGAGCAGTTCTTC	CASSEGTRLDEQFF
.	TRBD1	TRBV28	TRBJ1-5	TGTGCCAGCTCGCAACAGGGGGGGTATCAGCCCCAGCATTTT	CASSQQGGYQPQHF
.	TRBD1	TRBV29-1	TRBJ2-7	TGCAGCGTCCTGACAGGGGTGCACGAGCAGTACTTC	CSVLTGVHEQYF
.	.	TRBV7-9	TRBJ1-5	TGTGCCAGCAGCTTGGCGGGAGCGGCCCAGCATTTT	CASSLAGAAQHF
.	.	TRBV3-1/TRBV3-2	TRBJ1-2	TGTGCCAGCAGCCAGCACCAGGGGCTCTATGGCTACACCTTC	CASSQHQGLYGYTF
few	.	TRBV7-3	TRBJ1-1	TGTGCCAGCAGCCCCGGTCAGGGACAAATTCCCCCTGAAGCTTTCTTT	CASSPGQGQIPPEAFF
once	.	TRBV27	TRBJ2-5	TGTGCCAGCAGTTTAGGGGCGACGTACCAAGAGACCCAGTACTTC	CASSLGATYQETQYF
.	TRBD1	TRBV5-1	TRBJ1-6	TGCGCCAGCAGTCCCGGGACAGATAATTCACCCCTCCACTTT	CASSPGTDNSPLHF
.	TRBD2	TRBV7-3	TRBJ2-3	TGTGCCAGCAGCTTAATGGCGGGAGGATCCCGAGATACGCAGTATTTT	CASSLMAGGSRDTQYF
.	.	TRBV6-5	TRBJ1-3	TGTGCCATCCCAGATGGAGGGGGAAACACCATATATTTT	CAIPDGGGNTIYF
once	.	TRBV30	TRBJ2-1	TGTGCCTGGAGAAGGGGCTTGAACAATGAGCAGTTCTTC	CAWRRGLNNEQFF
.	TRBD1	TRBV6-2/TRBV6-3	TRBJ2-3	TGTGCCAGCAGTCCCGGACAGGGATGGGATACGCAGTATTTT	CASSPGQGWDTQYF
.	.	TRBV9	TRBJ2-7	TGTGCCAGCAGCGGATCTTGGGGCAGTTCTCTCTCCGAGCAGTACTTC	CASSGSWGSSLSEQYF
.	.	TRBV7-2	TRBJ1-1	TGTGCCAGCAGCCAACCTTCTAGAAACACTGAAGCTTTCTTT	CASSQPSRNTEAFF
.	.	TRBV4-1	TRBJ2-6	TGCGCCAGCAGCCCGGGGGGGGCCAACGTCCTGACTTTC	CASSPGGANVLTF
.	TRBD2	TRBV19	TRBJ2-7	TGTGCCAGTAGTATAGACAGCGGGGTCTACGAGCAGTACTTC	CASSIDSGVYEQYF
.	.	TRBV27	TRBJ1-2	TGTGCCAGCAGTTTAGGCCCCCTGGGGCAGCTATATGGCTACACCTTC	CASSLGPLGQLYGYTF
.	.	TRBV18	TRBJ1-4	TGTGCCAGCTCACCAGCAGGGGCAGTGGAAAAACTGTTTTTT	CASSPAGAVEKLFF
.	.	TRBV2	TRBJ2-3	TGTGCCAGCAGCCTACGGAGTACGCAGTATTTT	CASSLRSTQYF
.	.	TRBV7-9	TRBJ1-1	TGTGCCAGCAGTCCCACAGGGTCTGAAGCTTTCTTT	CASSPTGSEAFF
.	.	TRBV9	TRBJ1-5	TGTGCCAGCAGCCCAACTGGGGGGGACAATCAGCCCCAGCATTTT	CASSPTGGDNQPQHF
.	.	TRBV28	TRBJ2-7	TGTGCCAGCAGTCTGGGGGGATACCCCTACGAGCAGTACTTC	CASSLGGYPYEQYF
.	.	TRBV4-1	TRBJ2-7	TGCGCCAGCAGCCAGCGGGGACTGGCCAGCTCCTACGAGCAGTACTTC	CASSQRGLASSYEQYF
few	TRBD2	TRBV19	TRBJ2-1	TGTGCCAGTATAGCGGGAGACTACAATGAGCAGTTCTTC	CASIAGDYNEQFF
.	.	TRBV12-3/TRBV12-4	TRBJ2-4	TGTGCCAGCAGTTCCCCTACTGGAAACATTCAGTACTTC	CASSSPTGNIQYF
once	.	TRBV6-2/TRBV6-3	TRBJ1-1	TGTGCCAGCAGTCCCCAGGAGGTGGGAGACACTGAAGCTTTCTTT	CASSPQEVGDTEAFF
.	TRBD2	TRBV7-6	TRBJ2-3	TGTGCCAGCAGCTTAACTAGCGGGAGAACAGATACGCAGTATTTT	CASSLTSGRTDTQYF
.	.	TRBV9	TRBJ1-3	TGTGCCAGCAGCCCCGGACATGCTGGAAACACCATATATTTT	CASSPGHAGNTIYF
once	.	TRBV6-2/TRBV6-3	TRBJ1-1	TGTGCCAGCAGTTCCGACAGAGAAGCTTTCTTT	CASSSDREAFF
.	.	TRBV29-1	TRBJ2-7	TGCAGCGTTGAAGACCCTCTAGGTGTGGGTTACGAGCAGTACTTC	CSVEDPLGVGYEQYF
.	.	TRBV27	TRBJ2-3	TGTGCCAGCAGTTTAGTACACACAGATACGCAGTATTTT	CASSLVHTDTQYF
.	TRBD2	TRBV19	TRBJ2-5	TGTGCCAGTGGGACTAGCAACCTTGGGTCCCAGTACTTC	CASGTSNLGSQYF
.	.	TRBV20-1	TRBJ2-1	TGCAGTGCTGGGGGCCGAGGTCCGTTCTTC	CSAGGRGPFF
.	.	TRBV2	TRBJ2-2	TGTGCCAGCAGTGTAGCGAACACCGGGGAGCTGTTTTTT	CASSVANTGELFF
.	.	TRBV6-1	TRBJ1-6	TGTGCCAGCAGTGCCGATGGACGGAGGTTTTATAATTCACCCCTCCACTTT	CASSADGRRFYNSPLHF
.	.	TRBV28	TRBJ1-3	TGTGCCAGCAGTTTCCGTGGAAACACCATATATTTT	CASSFRGNTIYF
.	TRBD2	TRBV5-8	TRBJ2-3	TGTGCCAGCAGCCCAGGACTAGCGGGAGATACGCAGTATTTT	CASSPGLAGDTQYF
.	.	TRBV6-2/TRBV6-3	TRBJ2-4	TGTGCCAGCAGTTATCTTAACATTCAGTACTTC	CASSYLNIQYF
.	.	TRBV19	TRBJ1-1	TGTGCCAGTACCCGCCGCGGGGCTCCGAACACTGAAGCTTTCTTT	CASTRRGAPNTEAFF